A single TCR beta chain is shown here with its context. Every patient had mismatch repair deficiency by PCR or immunohistochemistry. Three pembrolizumab responders had their TCRs sequenced. The data were obtained in a study of PD-1 blockade in mismatch repair-deficient tumors. This table comes from immunoSEQ multiplex PCR, and its TCRdb copy is limited to in-frame clones, with some not included. The repertoire has around 100,000 clones, 60% to 85% of them found once; the top ten carry about 4.7%. Germline V gene lookup returns CDR1 SGHDN and CDR2 FVKESK. CDR3 length equals 14 residues. Trimming stripped 2 bases from V and 0 bases from J, with 8 bases between.

The receptor's source is an adult with mismatch repair-deficient cancer. The input for sequencing was peripheral blood, taken 60 weeks after starting pembrolizumab. This rearrangement joins TRBV14 to TRBJ2-7; weak D call: TRBD2 (5 bases). CDR3 sequence: CASSQLAGSYEQYF. CDR3 coding DNA: TGTGCCAGCAGCCAACTAGCCGGCTCCTACGAGCAGTACTTC.